The sequence of this TCR beta chain was determined in a study of molecular identifiers for immune sequencing clone quantification. The authors gated naive CD8 T cells as CD8+CD4-CCR7+CD45RA+ for sorting. Concerning this clonotype itself: This may stem from a read error, because a much larger clone lies one nucleotide away.

Germline values: CDR1 MNHEY, CDR2 SMNVEV (reference sequence). The CDR3 totals 17 residues. Methods described previously, with TCR primers listed, were used for bulk TCR libraries. A single record per CDR3 protein comes from TCRdb applying MiXCR to the PCR reads. In the table there are over 600,000 distinct CDR3 sequences, nearly 20% of which are singletons. Sequenced: naive CD8+ T cells from blood, with Jurkat cell RNA spiked in. Subset here: FACS-sorted CD8+CD4-CCR7+CD45RA+ naive T cells. The chain uses TRBV27 and TRBJ2-3; TRBD2 matches at 9 bases. The sequence was collected from a human donor in good health. Some libraries in this study had Jurkat cell RNA spiked in. The DNA of the CDR3 is TGTGCCGGCAGCAACACGGTAGCGGGAGCTGCAACAGATACGCAGTATTTT. Residues: CAGSNTVAGAATDTQYF.